Listed below are T cell receptor beta chains from one sample, sequenced in a study of blood T cells in healthy people across ages. TCRdb reprocessed the 5' RACE reads with MiXCR, giving one entry per CDR3 protein. The data hold roughly 1.4 million distinct CDR3 sequences, with approximately 59% observed a single time. The sample was blood. The receptors derive from a man younger than 35 in good health. Each CDR3 is given with its conserved first and last residue. Each record gives: CDR3 DNA, CDR3 protein, CDR3 length, clone size, V gene, J gene, D gene. The D gene is left open where the match is weak. The listing skips clone size in some rows; elsewhere it reads once, few, many or a size class.

TGTGCCAGCAGTATACAAGGGACAGGGTCTAATGAAAAACTGTTTTTT	CASSIQGTGSNEKLFF	16	NA	TRBV12-3/TRBV12-4	TRBJ1-4	TRBD1
TGCAGTGCTAGTTGGACGGTTGGACTCGAGCAGTACTTC	CSASWTVGLEQYF	13	NA	TRBV20-1	TRBJ2-7	NA
TGTGCCAGCAGCCCCTTCCTCACGGACAATGAGCAGTTCTTC	CASSPFLTDNEQFF	14	NA	TRBV7-9	TRBJ2-1	NA
TGCAGTGCTCGGACAGGGGGCACCCAGCATTTT	CSARTGGTQHF	11	NA	TRBV20-1	TRBJ1-5	TRBD1
TGTGCCATCAGATCGACAGGGGGCGTTGAGACCCAGTACTTC	CAIRSTGGVETQYF	14	NA	TRBV10-3	TRBJ2-5	TRBD1
TGCAGCGTCGAAACCTCAGGGGCCTACGAGCAGTACTTC	CSVETSGAYEQYF	13	few	TRBV29-1	TRBJ2-7	NA
TGCGCCAGCAGCTTGTCGACAGCTTACAATGAGCAGTTCTTC	CASSLSTAYNEQFF	14	few	TRBV5-1	TRBJ2-1	NA
TGTGCCAGCAGCTTTTATCTTAGGGATCCAAACACTGGAGCTTTCTTT	CASSFYLRDPNTGAFF	16	NA	TRBV7-9	TRBJ1-1	NA
TGCAGTATTCCGGGGCCCGGGGAACTCTACGAGCAGTACTTC	CSIPGPGELYEQYF	14	many	TRBV20-1	TRBJ2-7	NA
TGTGCCAGCGGACAGGGTCAGAAGTACGAGCAGTACTTC	CASGQGQKYEQYF	13	NA	TRBV2	TRBJ2-7	TRBD1
TGTGCCAGCAGCTTAGGGATTGGGAGGCCCACTGAAGCTTTCTTT	CASSLGIGRPTEAFF	15	once	TRBV11-2	TRBJ1-1	NA
TGCAGTGCTAGAGCCCTTACTACCACCTCATCCTACAATGAGCAGTACTTC	CSARALTTTSSYNEQYF	17	NA	TRBV20-1	TRBJ2-7	NA
TGCAGTGCTAGGAGTGGGCGACAGGGTCAAAACATTCAGTACTTC	CSARSGRQGQNIQYF	15	NA	TRBV20-1	TRBJ2-4	TRBD1
TGTGCCAGCAGCCCTCTGAGAGTCCCCTCGGGGGAGCAGTTCTTC	CASSPLRVPSGEQFF	15	NA	TRBV11-2	TRBJ2-1	NA
TGTGCCAGTTGGACGGTACCCGGGGAGCTGTTTTTT	CASWTVPGELFF	12	once	TRBV6-1	TRBJ2-2	NA
TGTGCCAGCAGTATCGTAGCTAGCACAGATACGCAGTATTTT	CASSIVASTDTQYF	14	few	TRBV6-1	TRBJ2-3	NA
TGTGCCAGCAGTTTCAACGGGGACACCTATGGCTACACCTTC	CASSFNGDTYGYTF	14	NA	TRBV6-2/TRBV6-3	TRBJ1-2	NA
TGTGCCAGCAGCTTAGACCCTAGGGGGTTTAGCACAGATACGCAGTATTTT	CASSLDPRGFSTDTQYF	17	few	TRBV12-3/TRBV12-4	TRBJ2-3	NA
TGTGCCAGCAGCATTCGAGTTAACTATGGCTACACCTTC	CASSIRVNYGYTF	13	NA	TRBV9	TRBJ1-2	NA
TGTGCCAGCGACCGGGACAACACTGAAGCTTTCTTT	CASDRDNTEAFF	12	NA	TRBV12-3/TRBV12-4	TRBJ1-1	NA
TGTGCCAGCAGTACTCGACAGGACTTAGCCAAAAACATTCAGTACTTC	CASSTRQDLAKNIQYF	16	NA	TRBV27	TRBJ2-4	NA
TGCAGTGCTAGAGATATTGGTGAGCAGTTCTTC	CSARDIGEQFF	11	NA	TRBV20-1	TRBJ2-1	NA
TGTGCCAGCAGTGGACCGGGACAGGGGGTCGGGGATGAAAAACTGTTTTTT	CASSGPGQGVGDEKLFF	17	many	TRBV6-6	TRBJ1-4	TRBD1
TGTGCCAGCAGTCCAGGGGGCCCAATCTATGGCTACACCTTC	CASSPGGPIYGYTF	14	NA	TRBV27	TRBJ1-2	TRBD1
TGCGCCAGCAGCTTGTTACCCTTACGCGAGCAGTACTTC	CASSLLPLREQYF	13	once	TRBV5-1	TRBJ2-7	NA
TGTGCCAGCACGAACACTGAAGCTTTCTTT	CASTNTEAFF	10	NA	TRBV6-7	TRBJ1-1	NA
TGTGCCATCAGCCCGGGACAGGGGAAAGATACGCAGTATTTT	CAISPGQGKDTQYF	14	NA	TRBV10-3	TRBJ2-3	TRBD1
TGCAGCGTCGAGACAGGGATGGGTGGCTACACCTTC	CSVETGMGGYTF	12	few	TRBV29-1	TRBJ1-2	TRBD1
TGTGCCAGCAGGACTAGCGGGATCTACGAGCAGTACTTC	CASRTSGIYEQYF	13	few	TRBV6-1	TRBJ2-7	TRBD2
TGTGCCAGCATCGGCGGGGCGGGATATGGCTACACCTTC	CASIGGAGYGYTF	13	NA	TRBV6-6	TRBJ1-2	NA
TGTGCCAGCAGTACTAGCGGGAGGTTCCTGGATACGCAGTATTTT	CASSTSGRFLDTQYF	15	NA	TRBV28	TRBJ2-3	TRBD2
TGTGCTAGTGGTCTAGCGGGAGGCCCCGATACGCAGTATTTT	CASGLAGGPDTQYF	14	NA	TRBV12-5	TRBJ2-3	TRBD2
TGCAGCGTTTCAGGGGGCACAAATCAGCCCCAGCATTTT	CSVSGGTNQPQHF	13	few	TRBV29-1	TRBJ1-5	TRBD1
TGTGCCAGCAGTTTAGGGACTAGCACCCTGAACGAGCAGTACTTC	CASSLGTSTLNEQYF	15	few	TRBV12-3/TRBV12-4	TRBJ2-7	TRBD2
TGTGCCAGCAGCTCGACCCCGGGACTTACCTCCACCTACGAGCAGTACTTC	CASSSTPGLTSTYEQYF	17	NA	TRBV7-7	TRBJ2-7	NA
TGTGCCAGCAGGGGGGGTGGGGGCCTCAACCAGCCCCAGCATTTT	CASRGGGGLNQPQHF	15	NA	TRBV25-1	TRBJ1-5	NA
TGTACCAGCAGTGAAACAGGGTTCTTGGAGACCCAGTACTTC	CTSSETGFLETQYF	14	NA	TRBV27	TRBJ2-5	NA
TGCGCCAGCAGCCAAGTACAGGGATACTTCGACTATGGCTACACCTTC	CASSQVQGYFDYGYTF	16	few	TRBV4-1	TRBJ1-2	NA
TGTGCCAGCAGCTTATACGGGTCTAACTATGGCTACACCTTC	CASSLYGSNYGYTF	14	NA	TRBV7-9	TRBJ1-2	NA
TGTGCCAGCAAGATGACTAGCGCGGACCAAGAGACCCAGTACTTC	CASKMTSADQETQYF	15	NA	TRBV7-9	TRBJ2-5	TRBD2
TGCAGTGCTAGAACCCCCAGGGGAACGAACACTGAAGCTTTCTTT	CSARTPRGTNTEAFF	15	few	TRBV20-1	TRBJ1-1	NA
TGTGCCAGCAGGCCACTAGCGGGAGAAGGAGATACGCAGTATTTT	CASRPLAGEGDTQYF	15	NA	TRBV27	TRBJ2-3	TRBD2
TGTGCCACCGCATCGCCTGCGGAGACCCAGTACTTC	CATASPAETQYF	12	NA	TRBV24-1	TRBJ2-5	NA
TGCGCCAGCAGCCAAGCACACCCCCCGGGACTCGGAACAGATACGCAGTATTTT	CASSQAHPPGLGTDTQYF	18	few	TRBV4-1	TRBJ2-3	NA
TGTGCCAGCAGTCAAAGCAGGGGATATGAGCAGTTCTTC	CASSQSRGYEQFF	13	NA	TRBV6-2/TRBV6-3	TRBJ2-1	NA